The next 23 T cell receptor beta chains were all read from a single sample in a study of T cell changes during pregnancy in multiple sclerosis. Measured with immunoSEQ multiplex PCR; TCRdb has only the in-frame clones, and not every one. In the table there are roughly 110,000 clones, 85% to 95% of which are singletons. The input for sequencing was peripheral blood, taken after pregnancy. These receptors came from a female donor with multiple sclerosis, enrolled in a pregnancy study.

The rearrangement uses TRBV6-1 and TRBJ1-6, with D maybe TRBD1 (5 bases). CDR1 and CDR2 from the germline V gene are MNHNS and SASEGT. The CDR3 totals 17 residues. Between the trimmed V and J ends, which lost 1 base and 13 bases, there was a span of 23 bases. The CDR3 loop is CASSEGSSGLASKPLHF. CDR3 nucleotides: TGTGCCAGCAGTGAAGGTAGCTCAGGGTTGGCTTCCAAGCCCCTCCACTTT.

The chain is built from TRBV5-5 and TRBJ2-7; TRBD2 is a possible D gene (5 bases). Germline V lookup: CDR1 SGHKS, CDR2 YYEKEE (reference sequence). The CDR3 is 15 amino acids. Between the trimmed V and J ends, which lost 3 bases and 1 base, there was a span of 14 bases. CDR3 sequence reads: CASSWVFGESYEQYF. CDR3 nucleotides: TGTGCCAGCAGCTGGGTGTTCGGGGAGTCCTACGAGCAGTACTTC. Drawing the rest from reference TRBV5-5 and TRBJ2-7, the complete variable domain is DAGVTQSPTHLIKTRGQQVTLRCSPISGHKSVSWYQQVLGQGPQFIFQYYEKEERGRGNFPDRFSARQFPNYSSELNVNALLLGDSALYLCASSWVFGESYEQYFGPGTRLTVT.

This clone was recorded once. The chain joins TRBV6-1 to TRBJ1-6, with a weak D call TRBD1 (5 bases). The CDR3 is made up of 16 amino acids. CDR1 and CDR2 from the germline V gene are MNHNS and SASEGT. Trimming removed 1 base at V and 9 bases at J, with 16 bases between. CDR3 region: CASSEEGARRSSPLHF. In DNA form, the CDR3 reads TGTGCCAGCAGTGAAGAAGGGGCTCGAAGGAGTTCACCCCTCCACTTT.

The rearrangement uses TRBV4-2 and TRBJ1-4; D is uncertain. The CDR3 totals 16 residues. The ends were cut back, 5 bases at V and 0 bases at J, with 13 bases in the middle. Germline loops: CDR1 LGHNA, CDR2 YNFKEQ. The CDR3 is CASSSGAVATNEKLFF. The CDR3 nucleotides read TGTGCCAGCAGCTCCGGTGCGGTAGCAACTAATGAAAAACTGTTTTTT.

In DNA form, the CDR3 reads TGTGCCAGCAGTTTACCAGGGCCTAATCAGCCCCAGCATTTT. Its translation: CASSLPGPNQPQHF. This rearrangement joins TRBV27 to TRBJ1-5; possibly TRBD1 for D (5 bases). This CDR3 has 14 residues. Per the germline V gene, CDR1 is MNHEY and CDR2 is SMNVEV (reference sequence). Trimming cost V 2 bases and J 4 bases, with 9 bases left between them.

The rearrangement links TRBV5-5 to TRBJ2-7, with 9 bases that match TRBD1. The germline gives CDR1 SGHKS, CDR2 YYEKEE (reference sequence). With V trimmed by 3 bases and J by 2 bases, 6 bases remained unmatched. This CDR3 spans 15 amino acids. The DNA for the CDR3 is TGTGCCAGCAGCTCAGGGACAGGGAGAGCCTACGAGCAGTACTTC. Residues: CASSSGTGRAYEQYF.

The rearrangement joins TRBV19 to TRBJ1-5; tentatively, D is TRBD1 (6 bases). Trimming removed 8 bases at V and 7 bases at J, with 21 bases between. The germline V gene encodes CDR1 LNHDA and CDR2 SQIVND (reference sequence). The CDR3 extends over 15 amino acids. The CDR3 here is CASGTKGSIWQPQHF. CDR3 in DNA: TGTGCCAGTGGGACAAAAGGCTCGATATGGCAGCCCCAGCATTTT. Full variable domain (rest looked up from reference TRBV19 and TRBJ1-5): DGGITQSPKYLFRKEGQNVTLSCEQNLNHDAMYWYRQDPGQGLRLIYYSQIVNDFQKGDIAEGYSVSREKKESFPLTVTSAQKNPTAFYLCASGTKGSIWQPQHFGDGTRLSIL.

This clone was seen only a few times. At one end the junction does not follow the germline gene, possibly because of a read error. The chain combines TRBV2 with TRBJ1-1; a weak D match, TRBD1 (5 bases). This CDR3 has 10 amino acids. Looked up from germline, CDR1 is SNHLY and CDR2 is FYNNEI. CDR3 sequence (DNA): TGTGCCAGTCTGAGGGGCAGGGCGGGATTT. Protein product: CASLRGRAGF.

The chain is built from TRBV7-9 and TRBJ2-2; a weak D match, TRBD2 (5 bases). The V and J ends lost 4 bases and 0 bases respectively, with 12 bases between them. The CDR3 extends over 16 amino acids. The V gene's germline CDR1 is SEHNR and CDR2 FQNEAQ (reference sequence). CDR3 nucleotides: TGTGCCAGCAGCTCCCACCGGACTTCGAACACCGGGGAGCTGTTTTTT. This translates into CASSSHRTSNTGELFF. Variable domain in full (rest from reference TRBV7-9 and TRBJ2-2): DTGVSQNPRHKITKRGQNVTFRCDPISEHNRLYWYRQTLGQGPEFLTYFQNEAQLEKSRLLSDRFSAERPKGSFSTLEIQRTEQGDSAMYLCASSSHRTSNTGELFFGEGSRLTVL.

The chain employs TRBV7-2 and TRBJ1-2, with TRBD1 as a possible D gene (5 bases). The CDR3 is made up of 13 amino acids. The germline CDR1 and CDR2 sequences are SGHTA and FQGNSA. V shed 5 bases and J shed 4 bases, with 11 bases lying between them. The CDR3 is CASSLDSTYGYTF. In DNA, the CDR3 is TGTGCCAGCAGCCTAGACAGTACCTATGGCTACACCTTC.

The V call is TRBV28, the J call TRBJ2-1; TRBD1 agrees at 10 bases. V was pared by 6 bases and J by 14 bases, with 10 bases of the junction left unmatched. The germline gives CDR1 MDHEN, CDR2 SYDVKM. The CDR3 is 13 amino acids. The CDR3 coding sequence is TGTGCCAGCAGGGAACTGGACGGGACAGGGGAGTTCTTC. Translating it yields CASRELDGTGEFF.

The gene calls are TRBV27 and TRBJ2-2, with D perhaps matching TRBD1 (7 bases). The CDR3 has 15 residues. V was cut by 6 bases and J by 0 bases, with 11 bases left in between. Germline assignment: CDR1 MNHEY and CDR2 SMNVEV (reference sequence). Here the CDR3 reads CASREGQSNTGELFF. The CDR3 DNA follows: TGTGCCAGCAGGGAGGGACAGTCGAACACCGGGGAGCTGTTTTTT.

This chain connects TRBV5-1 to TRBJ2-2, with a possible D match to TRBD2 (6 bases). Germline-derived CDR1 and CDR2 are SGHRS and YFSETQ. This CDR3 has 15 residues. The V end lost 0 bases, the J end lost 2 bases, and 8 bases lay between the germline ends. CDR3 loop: CASSLGGINTGELFF. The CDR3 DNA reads TGCGCCAGCAGCTTGGGCGGGATTAACACCGGGGAGCTGTTTTTT.

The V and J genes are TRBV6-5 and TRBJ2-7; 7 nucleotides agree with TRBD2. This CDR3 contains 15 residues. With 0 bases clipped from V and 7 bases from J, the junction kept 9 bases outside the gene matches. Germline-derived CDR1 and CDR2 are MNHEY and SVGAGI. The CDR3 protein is CASSYSPGGTEEQYF. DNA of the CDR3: TGTGCCAGCAGTTACTCGCCGGGGGGTACAGAAGAGCAGTACTTC.

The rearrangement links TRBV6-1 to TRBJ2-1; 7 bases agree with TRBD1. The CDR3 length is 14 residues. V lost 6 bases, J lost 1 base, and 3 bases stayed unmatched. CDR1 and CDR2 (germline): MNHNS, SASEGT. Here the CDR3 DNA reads TGTGCCAGCAGGACAGGGAGTTCCTACAATGAGCAGTTCTTC. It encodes CASRTGSSYNEQFF.

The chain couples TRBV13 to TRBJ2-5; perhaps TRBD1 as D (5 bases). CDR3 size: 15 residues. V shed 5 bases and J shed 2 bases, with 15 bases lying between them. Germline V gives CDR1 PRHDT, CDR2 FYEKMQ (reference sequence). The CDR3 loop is CASSRRRGQQETQYF. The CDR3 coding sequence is TGTGCCAGCAGCCGAAGACGCGGACAACAAGAGACCCAGTACTTC.

The CDR3 loop is CASSLDPQNYGYTF. The DNA for the CDR3 is TGTGCCAGCAGCTTAGATCCACAAAACTATGGCTACACCTTC. This chain uses TRBV7-9 with TRBJ1-2; D not resolved. CDR3 length: 14 amino acids. The germline CDR1 and CDR2 sequences are SEHNR and FQNEAQ (reference sequence). Deletions cut 1 base from V and 2 bases from J, with 8 bases between.

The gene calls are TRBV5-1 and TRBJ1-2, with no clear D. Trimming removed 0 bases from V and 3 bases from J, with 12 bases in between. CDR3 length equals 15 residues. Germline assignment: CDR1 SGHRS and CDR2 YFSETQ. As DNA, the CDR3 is TGCGCCAGCAGCTTGGATGCCGGGTTTGACTATGGCTACACCTTC. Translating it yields CASSLDAGFDYGYTF.

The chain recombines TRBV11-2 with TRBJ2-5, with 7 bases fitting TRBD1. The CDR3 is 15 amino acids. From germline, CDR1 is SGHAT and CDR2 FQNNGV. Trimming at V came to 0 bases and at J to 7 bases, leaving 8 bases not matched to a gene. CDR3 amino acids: CASSLDRGGWGTQYF. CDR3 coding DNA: TGTGCCAGCAGCTTAGATCGAGGGGGCTGGGGGACCCAGTACTTC.

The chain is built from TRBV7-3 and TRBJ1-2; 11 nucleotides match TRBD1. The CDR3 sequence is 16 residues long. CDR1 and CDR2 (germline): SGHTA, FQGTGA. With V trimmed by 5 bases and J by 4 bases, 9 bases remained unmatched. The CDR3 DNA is TGTGCCAGCAGCGTCTCCGGGACAGGGGGTGTCTATGGCTACACCTTC. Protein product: CASSVSGTGGVYGYTF.

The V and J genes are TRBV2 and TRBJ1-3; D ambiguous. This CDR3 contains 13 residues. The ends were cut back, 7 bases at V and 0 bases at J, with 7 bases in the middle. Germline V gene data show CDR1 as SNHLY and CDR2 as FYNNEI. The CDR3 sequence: CASTLTSGNTIYF. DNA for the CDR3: TGTGCCAGCACTCTAACCTCTGGAAACACCATATATTTT. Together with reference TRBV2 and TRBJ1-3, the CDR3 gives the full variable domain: EPEVTQTPSHQVTQMGQEVILRCVPISNHLYFYWYRQILGQKVEFLVSFYNNEISEKSEIFDDQFSVERPDGSNFTLKIRSTKLEDSAMYFCASTLTSGNTIYFGEGSWLTVV.

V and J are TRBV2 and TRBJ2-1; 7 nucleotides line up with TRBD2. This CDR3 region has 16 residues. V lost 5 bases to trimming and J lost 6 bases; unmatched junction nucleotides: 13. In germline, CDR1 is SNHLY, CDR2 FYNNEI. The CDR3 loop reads CASSPNSAPGGNEQFF. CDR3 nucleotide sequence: TGTGCCAGCAGTCCCAACAGTGCCCCGGGGGGCAATGAGCAGTTCTTC.

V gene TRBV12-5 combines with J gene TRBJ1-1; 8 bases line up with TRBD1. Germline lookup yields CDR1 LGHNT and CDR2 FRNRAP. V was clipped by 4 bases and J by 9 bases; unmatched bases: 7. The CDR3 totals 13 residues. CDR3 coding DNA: TGTGCTAGTGGTTCCGGACAGGGAGGCAAAGCTTTCTTT. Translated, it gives CASGSGQGGKAFF.